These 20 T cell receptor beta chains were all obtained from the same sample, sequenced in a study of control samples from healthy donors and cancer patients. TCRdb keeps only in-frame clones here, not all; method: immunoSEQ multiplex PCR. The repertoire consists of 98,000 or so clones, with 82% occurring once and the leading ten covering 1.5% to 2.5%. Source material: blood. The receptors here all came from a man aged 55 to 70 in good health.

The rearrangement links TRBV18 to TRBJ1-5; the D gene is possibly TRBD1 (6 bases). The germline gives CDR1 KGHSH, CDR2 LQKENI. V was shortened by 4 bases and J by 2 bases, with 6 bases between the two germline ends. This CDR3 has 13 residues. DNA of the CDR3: TGTGCCAGCTCACGACAGGGCAATCAGCCCCAGCATTTT. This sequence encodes CASSRQGNQPQHF.

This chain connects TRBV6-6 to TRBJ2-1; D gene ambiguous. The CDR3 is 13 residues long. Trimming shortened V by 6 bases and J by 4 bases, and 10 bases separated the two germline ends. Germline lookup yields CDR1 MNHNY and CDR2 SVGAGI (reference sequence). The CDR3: CASSPGLYNEQFF. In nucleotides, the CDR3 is TGTGCCAGCAGCCCGGGCTTGTACAATGAGCAGTTCTTC.

The CDR3 loop reads CASSSTGGEKLFF. CDR3 in DNA: TGCGCCAGCAGCTCCACTGGAGGTGAAAAACTGTTTTTT. V and J are TRBV5-1 and TRBJ1-4, with D unclear. CDR1 and CDR2 from the germline V gene are SGHRS and YFSETQ. Trimming shortened V by 3 bases and J by 7 bases, and 10 bases separated the two germline ends. The CDR3 covers 13 residues.

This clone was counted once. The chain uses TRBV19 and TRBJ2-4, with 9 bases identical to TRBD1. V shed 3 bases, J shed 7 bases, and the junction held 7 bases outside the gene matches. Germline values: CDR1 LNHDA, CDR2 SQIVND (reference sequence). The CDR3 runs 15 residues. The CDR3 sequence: CASSIGQGRMNIQYF. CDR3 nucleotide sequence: TGTGCCAGTAGTATTGGACAGGGGAGGATGAACATTCAGTACTTC.

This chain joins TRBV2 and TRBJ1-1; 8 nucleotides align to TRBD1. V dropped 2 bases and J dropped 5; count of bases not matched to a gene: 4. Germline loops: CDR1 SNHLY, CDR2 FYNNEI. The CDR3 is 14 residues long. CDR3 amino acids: CASSESRGLTEAFF. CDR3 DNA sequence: TGTGCCAGCAGTGAATCCAGGGGGCTAACTGAAGCTTTCTTT.

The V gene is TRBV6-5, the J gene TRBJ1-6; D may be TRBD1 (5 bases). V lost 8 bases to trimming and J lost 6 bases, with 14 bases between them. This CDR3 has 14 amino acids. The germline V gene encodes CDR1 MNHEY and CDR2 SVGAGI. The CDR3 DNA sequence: TGTGCCAGCCTAGTTCAGGGTGGTAATTCACCCCTCCACTTT. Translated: CASLVQGGNSPLHF.

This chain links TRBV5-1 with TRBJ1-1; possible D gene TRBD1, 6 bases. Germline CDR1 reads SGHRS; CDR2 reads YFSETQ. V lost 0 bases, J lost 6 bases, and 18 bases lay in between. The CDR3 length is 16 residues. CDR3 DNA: TGCGCCAGCAGCTTGGCCATGCCAGGGGAGTTGTCTGAAGCTTTCTTT. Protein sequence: CASSLAMPGELSEAFF.

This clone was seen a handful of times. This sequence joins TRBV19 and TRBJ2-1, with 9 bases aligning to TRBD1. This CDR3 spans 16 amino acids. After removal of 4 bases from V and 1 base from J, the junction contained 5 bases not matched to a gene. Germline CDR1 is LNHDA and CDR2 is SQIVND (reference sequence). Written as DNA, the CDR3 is TGTGCCAGTAGTACCTGGACAGGGGTTTCCTACAATGAGCAGTTCTTC. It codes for CASSTWTGVSYNEQFF.

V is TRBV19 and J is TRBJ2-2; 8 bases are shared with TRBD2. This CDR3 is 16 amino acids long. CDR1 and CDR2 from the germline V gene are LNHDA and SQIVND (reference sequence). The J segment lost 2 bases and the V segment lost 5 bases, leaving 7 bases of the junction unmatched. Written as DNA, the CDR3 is TGTGCCAGTAGTCCCATAGCGGGGTCAAACACCGGGGAGCTGTTTTTT. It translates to CASSPIAGSNTGELFF.

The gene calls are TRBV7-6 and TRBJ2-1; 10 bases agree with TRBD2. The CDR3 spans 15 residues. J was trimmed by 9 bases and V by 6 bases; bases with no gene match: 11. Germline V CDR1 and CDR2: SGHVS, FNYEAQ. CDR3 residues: CASRLAPSGRSEQFF. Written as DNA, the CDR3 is TGTGCCAGCAGGCTGGCGCCTAGCGGGAGAAGTGAGCAGTTCTTC.

For the CDR3, the DNA is TGTGCCAGTAGGATTGGGGACAGGGTGAGCTCCTACAATGAGCAGTTCTTC. The encoded protein is CASRIGDRVSSYNEQFF. The gene calls are TRBV19 and TRBJ2-1; 9 nucleotides match TRBD1. V lost 6 bases and J lost 0; bases outside the gene matches: 9. This CDR3 spans 17 amino acids. The germline CDR1 and CDR2 sequences are LNHDA and SQIVND (reference sequence).

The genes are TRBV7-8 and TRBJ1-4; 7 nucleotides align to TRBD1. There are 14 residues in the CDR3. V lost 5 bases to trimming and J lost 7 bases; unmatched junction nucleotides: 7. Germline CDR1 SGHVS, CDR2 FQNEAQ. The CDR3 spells CASSDSRGTEKLFF. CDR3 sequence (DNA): TGTGCCAGCAGCGATTCCAGGGGGACTGAAAAACTGTTTTTT.

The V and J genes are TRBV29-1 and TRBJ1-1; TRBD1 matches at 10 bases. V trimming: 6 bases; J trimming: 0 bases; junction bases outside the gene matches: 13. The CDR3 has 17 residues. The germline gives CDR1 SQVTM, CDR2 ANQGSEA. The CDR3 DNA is TGCAGCGTCCCGGGACAGGGGAGATGGACCATGAACACTGAAGCTTTCTTT. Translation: CSVPGQGRWTMNTEAFF. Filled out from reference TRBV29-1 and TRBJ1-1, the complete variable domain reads SAVISQKPSRDICQRGTSLTIQCQVDSQVTMMFWYRQQPGQSLTLIATANQGSEATYESGFVIDKFPISRPNLTFSTLTVSNMSPEDSSIYLCSVPGQGRWTMNTEAFFGQGTRLTVV.

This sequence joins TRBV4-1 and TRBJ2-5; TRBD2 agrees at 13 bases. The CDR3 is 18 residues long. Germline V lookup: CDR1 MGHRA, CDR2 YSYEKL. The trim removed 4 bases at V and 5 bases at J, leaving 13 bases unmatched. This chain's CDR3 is CASSRGLAGLTSRETQYF. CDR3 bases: TGCGCCAGCAGCCGGGGACTAGCGGGGTTGACGTCTAGGGAGACCCAGTACTTC.

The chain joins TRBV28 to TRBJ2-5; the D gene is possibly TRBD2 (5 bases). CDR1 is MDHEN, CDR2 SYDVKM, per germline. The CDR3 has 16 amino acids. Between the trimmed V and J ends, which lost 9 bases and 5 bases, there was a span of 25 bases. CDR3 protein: CASEAYLRSGSETQYF. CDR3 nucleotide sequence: TGTGCCAGTGAGGCCTACCTGAGAAGCGGTTCGGAGACCCAGTACTTC.

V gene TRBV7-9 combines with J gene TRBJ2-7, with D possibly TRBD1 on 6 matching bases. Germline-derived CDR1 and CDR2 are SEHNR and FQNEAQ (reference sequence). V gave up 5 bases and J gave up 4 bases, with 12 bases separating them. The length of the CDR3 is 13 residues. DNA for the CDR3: TGTGCCAGCAGCACAGGGAACGATTACGAGCAGTACTTC. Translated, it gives CASSTGNDYEQYF.

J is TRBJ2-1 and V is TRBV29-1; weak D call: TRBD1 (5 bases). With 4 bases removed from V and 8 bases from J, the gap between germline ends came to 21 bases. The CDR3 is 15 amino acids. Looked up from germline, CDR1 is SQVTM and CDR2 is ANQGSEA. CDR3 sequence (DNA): TGCAGCGTTGGGAACCCCGGCCAAAGGGGCCATGAGCAGTTCTTC. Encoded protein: CSVGNPGQRGHEQFF.

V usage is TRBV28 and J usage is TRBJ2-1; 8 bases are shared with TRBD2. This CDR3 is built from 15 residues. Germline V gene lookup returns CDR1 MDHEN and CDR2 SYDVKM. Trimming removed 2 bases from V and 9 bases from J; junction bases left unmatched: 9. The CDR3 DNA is TGTGCCAGCAGTTTAAGAGCGGGAGTCTCCGGTGAGCAGTTCTTC. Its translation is CASSLRAGVSGEQFF. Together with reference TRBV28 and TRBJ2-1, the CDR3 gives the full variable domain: DVKVTQSSRYLVKRTGEKVFLECVQDMDHENMFWYRQDPGLGLRLIYFSYDVKMKEKGDIPEGYSVSREKKERFSLILESASTNQTSMYLCASSLRAGVSGEQFFGPGTRLTVL.

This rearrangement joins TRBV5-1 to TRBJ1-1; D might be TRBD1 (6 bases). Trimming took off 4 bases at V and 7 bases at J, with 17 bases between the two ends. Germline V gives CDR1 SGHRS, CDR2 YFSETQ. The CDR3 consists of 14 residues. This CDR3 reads CASSAGGTRDEAFF. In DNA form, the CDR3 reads TGCGCCAGCAGCGCGGGGGGGACAAGAGATGAAGCTTTCTTT.

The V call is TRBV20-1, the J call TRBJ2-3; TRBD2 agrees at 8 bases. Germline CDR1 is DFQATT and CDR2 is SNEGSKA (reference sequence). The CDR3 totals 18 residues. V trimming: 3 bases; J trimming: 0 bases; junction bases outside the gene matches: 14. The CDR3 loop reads CSASRNAGGPSSTDTQYF. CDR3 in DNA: TGCAGTGCTAGTAGAAACGCGGGAGGCCCCTCTAGCACAGATACGCAGTATTTT.